Included here is one T cell receptor beta chain sequence, with context. The antigen remains undetermined. Germline V CDR1 and CDR2: MRHNA, SNTAGT. The CDR3 contains 16 residues. The V gene end was trimmed by 2 bases and the J gene end by 3 bases; junction bases not matched to a gene: 8. PCR was performed using 60 Vbeta and 13 Jbeta primers. Using immunoSEQ multiplex PCR, the repertoire was profiled, and TCRdb retains in-frame clones only, with some absent. The sample has 55,000 to 75,000 clones, less than 85% seen once. This sample is drawn from a study of cytomegalovirus exposure and HLA in healthy donors. Study-wide points: The number of N-insertions in an Asian-associated ancestry cluster was reportedly below the 666-donor mean in a later analysis.

The rearrangement uses TRBV6-4 and TRBJ2-3, with TRBD1 matching 7 bases. This sequence was found in a young man in good health and CMV-seropositive. Sequenced sample: PBMCs. The CDR3 coding sequence is TGTGCCAGCAGTGACGACGCAGGGGGTCCTACAGATACGCAGTATTTT. It encodes CASSDDAGGPTDTQYF.